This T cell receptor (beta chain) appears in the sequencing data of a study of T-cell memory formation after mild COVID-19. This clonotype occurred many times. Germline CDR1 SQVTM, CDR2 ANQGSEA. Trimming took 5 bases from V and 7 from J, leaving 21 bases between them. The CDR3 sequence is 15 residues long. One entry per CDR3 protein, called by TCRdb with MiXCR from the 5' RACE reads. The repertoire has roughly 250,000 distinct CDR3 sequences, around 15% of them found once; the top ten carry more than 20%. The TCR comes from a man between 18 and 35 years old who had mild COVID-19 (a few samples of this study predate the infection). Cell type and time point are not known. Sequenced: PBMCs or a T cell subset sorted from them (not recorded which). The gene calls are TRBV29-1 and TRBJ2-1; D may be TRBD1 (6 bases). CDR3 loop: CSVKEWAGAGNEQFF. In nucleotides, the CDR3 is TGCAGCGTTAAGGAATGGGCAGGGGCGGGTAATGAGCAGTTCTTC.